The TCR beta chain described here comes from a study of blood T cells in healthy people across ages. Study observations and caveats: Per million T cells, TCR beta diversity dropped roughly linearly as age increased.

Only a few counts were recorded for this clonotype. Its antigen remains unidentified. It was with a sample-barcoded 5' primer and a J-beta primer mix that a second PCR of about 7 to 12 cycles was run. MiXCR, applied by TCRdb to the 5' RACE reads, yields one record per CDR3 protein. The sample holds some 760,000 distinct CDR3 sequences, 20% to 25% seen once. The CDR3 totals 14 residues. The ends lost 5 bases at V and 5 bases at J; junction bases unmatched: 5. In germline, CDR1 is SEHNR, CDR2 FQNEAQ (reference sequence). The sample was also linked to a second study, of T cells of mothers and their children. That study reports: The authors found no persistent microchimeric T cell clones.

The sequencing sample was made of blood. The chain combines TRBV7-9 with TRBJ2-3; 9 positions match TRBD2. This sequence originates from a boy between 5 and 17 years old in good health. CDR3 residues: CASSETSGKDTQYF. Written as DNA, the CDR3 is TGTGCCAGCAGCGAGACTAGCGGAAAAGATACGCAGTATTTT.